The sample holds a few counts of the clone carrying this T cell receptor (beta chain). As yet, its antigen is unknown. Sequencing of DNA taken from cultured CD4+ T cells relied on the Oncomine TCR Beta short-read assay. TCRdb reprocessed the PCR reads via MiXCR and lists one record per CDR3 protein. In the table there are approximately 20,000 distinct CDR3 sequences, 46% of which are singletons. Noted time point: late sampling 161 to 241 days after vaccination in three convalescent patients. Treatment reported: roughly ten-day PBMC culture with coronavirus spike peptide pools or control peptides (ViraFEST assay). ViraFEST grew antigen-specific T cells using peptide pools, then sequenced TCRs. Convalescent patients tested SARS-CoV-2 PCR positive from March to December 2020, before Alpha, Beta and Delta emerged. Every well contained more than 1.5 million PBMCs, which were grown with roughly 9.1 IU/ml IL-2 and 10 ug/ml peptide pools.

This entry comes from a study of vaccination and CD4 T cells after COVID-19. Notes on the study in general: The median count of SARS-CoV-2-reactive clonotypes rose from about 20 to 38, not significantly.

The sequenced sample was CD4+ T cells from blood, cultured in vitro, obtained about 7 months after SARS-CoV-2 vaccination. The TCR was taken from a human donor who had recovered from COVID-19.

In DNA, the CDR3 is TGTGCCAGCAGCTTAGCGGAAGGGATCCCCTATGGCTACACCTTC. Its protein is CASSLAEGIPYGYTF. V and J are TRBV7-9 and TRBJ1-2; D is unresolved. CDR3 size: 15 residues. The V gene's germline CDR1 is SEHNR and CDR2 FQNEAQ (reference sequence). V shed 0 bases and J shed 4 bases, with 12 bases lying between them. Looking up the rest from reference TRBV7-9 and TRBJ1-2 gives the full variable domain: DTGVSQNPRHKITKRGQNVTFRCDPISEHNRLYWYRQTLGQGPEFLTYFQNEAQLEKSRLLSDRFSAERPKGSFSTLEIQRTEQGDSAMYLCASSLAEGIPYGYTFGSGTRLTVV.